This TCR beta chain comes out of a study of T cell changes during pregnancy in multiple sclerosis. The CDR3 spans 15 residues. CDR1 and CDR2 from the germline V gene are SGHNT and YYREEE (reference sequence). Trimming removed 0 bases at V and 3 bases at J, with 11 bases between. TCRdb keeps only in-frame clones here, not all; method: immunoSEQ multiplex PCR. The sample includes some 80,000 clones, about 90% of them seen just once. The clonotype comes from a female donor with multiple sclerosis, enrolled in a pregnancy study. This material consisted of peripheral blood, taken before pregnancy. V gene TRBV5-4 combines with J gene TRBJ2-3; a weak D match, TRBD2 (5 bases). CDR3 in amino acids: CASSLVRDWTDTQYF. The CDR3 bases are TGTGCCAGCAGCTTGGTGAGGGATTGGACAGATACGCAGTATTTT. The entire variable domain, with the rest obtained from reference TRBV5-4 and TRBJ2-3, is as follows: ETGVTQSPTHLIKTRGQQVTLRCSSQSGHNTVSWYQQALGQGPQFIFQYYREEENGRGNFPPRFSGLQFPNYSSELNVNALELDDSALYLCASSLVRDWTDTQYFGPGTRLTVL.